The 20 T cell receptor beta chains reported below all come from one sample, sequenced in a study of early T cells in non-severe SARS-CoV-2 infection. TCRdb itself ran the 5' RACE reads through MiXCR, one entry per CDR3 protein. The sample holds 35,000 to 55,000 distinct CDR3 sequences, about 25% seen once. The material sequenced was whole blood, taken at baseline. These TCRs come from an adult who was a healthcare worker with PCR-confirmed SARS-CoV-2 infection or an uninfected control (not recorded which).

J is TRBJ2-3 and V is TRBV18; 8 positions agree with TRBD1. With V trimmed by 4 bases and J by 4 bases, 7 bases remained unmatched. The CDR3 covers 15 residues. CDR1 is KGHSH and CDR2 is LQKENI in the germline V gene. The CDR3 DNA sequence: TGTGCCAGCTCACTCATGACAGGGGAGGCAGATACGCAGTATTTT. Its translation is CASSLMTGEADTQYF.

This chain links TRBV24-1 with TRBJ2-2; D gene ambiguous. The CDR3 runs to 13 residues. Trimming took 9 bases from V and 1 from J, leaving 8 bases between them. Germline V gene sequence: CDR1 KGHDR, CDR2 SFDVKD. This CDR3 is CATRAGNTGELFF. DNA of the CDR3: TGTGCCACCCGGGCAGGGAACACCGGGGAGCTGTTTTTT.

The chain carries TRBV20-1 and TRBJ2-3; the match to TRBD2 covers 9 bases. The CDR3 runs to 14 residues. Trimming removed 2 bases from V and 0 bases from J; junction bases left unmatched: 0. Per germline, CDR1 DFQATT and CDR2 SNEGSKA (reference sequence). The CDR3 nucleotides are TGCAGTGCTAGAACTAGCGGGAGCACAGATACGCAGTATTTT. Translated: CSARTSGSTDTQYF.

The CDR3 region is CASSLSIGRLNTEAFF. DNA for the CDR3: TGTGCCAGCAGCCTATCAATCGGCAGGCTGAACACTGAAGCTTTCTTT. The chain is built from TRBV6-6 and TRBJ1-1; D not certain. Germline CDR1 is MNHNY and CDR2 is SVGAGI (reference sequence). This CDR3 is built from 16 residues. Trimming left V 6 bases short and J 0 bases short, with 17 bases between.

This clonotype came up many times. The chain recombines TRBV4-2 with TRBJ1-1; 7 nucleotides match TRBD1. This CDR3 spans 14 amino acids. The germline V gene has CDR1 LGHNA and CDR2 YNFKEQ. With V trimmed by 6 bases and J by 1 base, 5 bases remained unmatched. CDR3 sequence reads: CASRTGIGNTEAFF. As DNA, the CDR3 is TGTGCCAGCAGGACAGGGATTGGGAACACTGAAGCTTTCTTT.

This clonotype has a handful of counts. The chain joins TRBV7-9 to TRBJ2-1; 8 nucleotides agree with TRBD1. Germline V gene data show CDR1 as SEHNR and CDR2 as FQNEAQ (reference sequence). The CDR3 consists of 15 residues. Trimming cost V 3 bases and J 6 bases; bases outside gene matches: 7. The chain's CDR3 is CASSFGQGRSNEQFF. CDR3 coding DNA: TGTGCCAGCAGCTTCGGACAGGGTCGCAGCAATGAGCAGTTCTTC.

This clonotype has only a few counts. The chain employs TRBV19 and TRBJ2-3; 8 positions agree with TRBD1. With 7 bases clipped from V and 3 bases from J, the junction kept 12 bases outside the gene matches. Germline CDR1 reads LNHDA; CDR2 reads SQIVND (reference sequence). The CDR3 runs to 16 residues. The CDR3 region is CASKGQGASWTDTQYF. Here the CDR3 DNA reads TGTGCCAGTAAAGGGCAGGGGGCTTCTTGGACAGATACGCAGTATTTT.

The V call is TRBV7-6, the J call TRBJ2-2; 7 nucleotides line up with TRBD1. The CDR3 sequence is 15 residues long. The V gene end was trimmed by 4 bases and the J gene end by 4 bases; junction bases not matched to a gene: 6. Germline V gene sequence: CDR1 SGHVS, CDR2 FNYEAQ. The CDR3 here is CASSSSRGRTGELFF. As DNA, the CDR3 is TGTGCCAGCAGCTCGTCGAGGGGGCGCACCGGGGAGCTGTTTTTT.

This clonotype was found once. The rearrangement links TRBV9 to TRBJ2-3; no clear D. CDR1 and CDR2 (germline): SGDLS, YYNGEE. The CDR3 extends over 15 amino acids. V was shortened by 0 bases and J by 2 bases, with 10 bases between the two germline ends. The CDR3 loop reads CASSVVGTVTDTQYF. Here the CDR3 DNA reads TGTGCCAGCAGCGTAGTCGGAACAGTCACAGATACGCAGTATTTT. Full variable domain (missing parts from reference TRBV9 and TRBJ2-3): DSGVTQTPKHLITATGQRVTLRCSPRSGDLSVYWYQQSLDQGLQFLIQYYNGEERAKGNILERFSAQQFPDLHSELNLSSLELGDSALYFCASSVVGTVTDTQYFGPGTRLTVL.

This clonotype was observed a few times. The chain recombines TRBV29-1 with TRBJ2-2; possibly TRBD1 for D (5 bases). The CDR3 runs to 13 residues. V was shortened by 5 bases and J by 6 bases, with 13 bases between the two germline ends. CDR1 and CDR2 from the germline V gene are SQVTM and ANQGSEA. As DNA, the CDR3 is TGCAGCGTTTGTGACAGCTCCCCCGGGGAGCTGTTTTTT. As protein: CSVCDSSPGELFF.

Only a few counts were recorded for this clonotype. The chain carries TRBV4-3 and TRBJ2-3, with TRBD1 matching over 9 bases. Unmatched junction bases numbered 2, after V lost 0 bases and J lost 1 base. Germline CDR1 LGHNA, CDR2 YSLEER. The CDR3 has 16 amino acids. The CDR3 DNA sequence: TGCGCCAGCAGCCAAGAAAGGGACAGGGGCACAGATACGCAGTATTTT. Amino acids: CASSQERDRGTDTQYF.

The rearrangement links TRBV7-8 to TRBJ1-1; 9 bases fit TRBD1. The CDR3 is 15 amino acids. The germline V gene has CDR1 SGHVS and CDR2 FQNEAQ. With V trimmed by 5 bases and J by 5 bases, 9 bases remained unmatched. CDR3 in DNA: TGTGCCAGCAGCAGGGACAGGGCTAGGGGGACTGAAGCTTTCTTT. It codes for CASSRDRARGTEAFF.

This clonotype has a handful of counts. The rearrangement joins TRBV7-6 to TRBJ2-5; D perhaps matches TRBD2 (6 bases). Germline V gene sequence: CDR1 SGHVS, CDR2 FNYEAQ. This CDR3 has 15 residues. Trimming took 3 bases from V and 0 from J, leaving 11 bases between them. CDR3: CASSFSGGYQETQYF. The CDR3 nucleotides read TGTGCCAGCAGCTTTTCCGGGGGATACCAAGAGACCCAGTACTTC. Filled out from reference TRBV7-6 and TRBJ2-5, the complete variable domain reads GAGVSQSPRYKVTKRGQDVALRCDPISGHVSLYWYRQALGQGPEFLTYFNYEAQQDKSGLPNDRFSAERPEGSISTLTIQRTEQRDSAMYRCASSFSGGYQETQYFGPGTRLLVL.

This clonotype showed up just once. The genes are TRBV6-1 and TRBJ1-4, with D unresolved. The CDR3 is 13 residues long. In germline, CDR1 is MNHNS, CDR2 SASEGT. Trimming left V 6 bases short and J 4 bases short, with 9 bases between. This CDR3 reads CASRGSLNEKLFF. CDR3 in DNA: TGTGCCAGCAGGGGAAGTCTTAATGAAAAACTGTTTTTT.

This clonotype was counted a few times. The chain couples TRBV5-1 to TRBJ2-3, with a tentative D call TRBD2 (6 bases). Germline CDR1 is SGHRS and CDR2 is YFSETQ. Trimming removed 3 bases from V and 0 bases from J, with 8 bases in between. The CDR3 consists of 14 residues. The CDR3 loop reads CASSSGLSTDTQYF. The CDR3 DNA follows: TGCGCCAGCAGCTCGGGACTTAGCACAGATACGCAGTATTTT.

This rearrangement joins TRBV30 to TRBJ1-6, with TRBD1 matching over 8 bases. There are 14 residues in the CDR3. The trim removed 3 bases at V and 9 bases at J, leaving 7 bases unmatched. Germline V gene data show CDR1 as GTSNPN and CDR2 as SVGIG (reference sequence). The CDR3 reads CAWSPGQGGSPLHF. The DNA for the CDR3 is TGTGCCTGGAGCCCAGGACAGGGCGGTTCACCCCTCCACTTT.

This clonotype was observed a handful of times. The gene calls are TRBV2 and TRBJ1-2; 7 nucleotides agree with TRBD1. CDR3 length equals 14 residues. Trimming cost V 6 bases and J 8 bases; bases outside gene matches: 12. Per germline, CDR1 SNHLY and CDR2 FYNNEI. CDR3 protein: CASRETGNASGYTF. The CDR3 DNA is TGTGCCAGCAGGGAGACAGGGAACGCGTCCGGCTACACCTTC.

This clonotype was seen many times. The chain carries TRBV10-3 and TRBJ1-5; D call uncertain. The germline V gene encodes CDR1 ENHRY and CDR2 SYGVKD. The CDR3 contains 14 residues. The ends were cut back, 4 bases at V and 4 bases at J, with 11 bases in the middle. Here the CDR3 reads CAISAGEENQPQHF. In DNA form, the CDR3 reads TGTGCCATCAGTGCCGGAGAGGAGAATCAGCCCCAGCATTTT.

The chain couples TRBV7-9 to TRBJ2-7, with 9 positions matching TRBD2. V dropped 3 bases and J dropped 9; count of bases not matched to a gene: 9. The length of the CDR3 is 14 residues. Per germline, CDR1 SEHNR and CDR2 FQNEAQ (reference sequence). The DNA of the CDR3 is TGTGCCAGCAGCTTCGGACTAGCGCACAACGGGCAGTACTTC. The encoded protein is CASSFGLAHNGQYF.

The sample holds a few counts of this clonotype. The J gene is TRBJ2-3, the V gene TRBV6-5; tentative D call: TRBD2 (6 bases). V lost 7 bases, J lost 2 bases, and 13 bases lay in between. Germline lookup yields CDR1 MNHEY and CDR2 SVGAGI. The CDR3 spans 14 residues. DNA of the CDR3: TGTGCCAGCACCCCGGAGGGCCACACAGATACGCAGTATTTT. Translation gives CASTPEGHTDTQYF.